The rows below give T cell receptor beta chains drawn from one sample of a study of cytomegalovirus exposure and HLA in healthy donors. Profiled with immunoSEQ multiplex PCR; TCRdb holds only in-frame clones, not every one. The data hold 140,000 to 150,000 clones, with approximately 67% observed a single time. Sequenced material: PBMCs. The receptors shown here come from a woman aged 55-70 years in good health and CMV-seronegative. CDR3s include the opening cysteine and the closing phenylalanine or tryptophan. D genes are given only for firm matches. A row's size may be missing; if present it is once, few, many or a size class.

>-|-|TRBJ1-2|TRBV5-4
TGTGCCAGCAGGGCATTTCGAAACTATGGCTACACCTTC
CASRAFRNYGYTF
>TRBD1|-|TRBJ1-1|TRBV10-3
TGTGCCATCAGTGTTAACGGACAGGGCCTCTATGAAGCTTTCTTT
CAISVNGQGLYEAFF
>-|-|TRBJ2-5|TRBV28
TGTGCCAGCAGTTTGGTAGGGGGACAAAAACAAGAGACCCAGTACTTC
CASSLVGGQKQETQYF
>TRBD1|-|TRBJ2-2|TRBV15
TGTGCCACCAGTCCAGGGGGCCCCTTGGGGGAGCTGTTTTTT
CATSPGGPLGELFF
>TRBD1|-|TRBJ2-7|TRBV10-3
TGTGCCATCAGTTTGGACAGGGGGCGCCTAGAGCAGTACTTC
CAISLDRGRLEQYF
>-|-|TRBJ1-1|TRBV14
TGTGCCAGCAGCCAAGATCAGGCCCGCAACACTGAAGCTTTCTTT
CASSQDQARNTEAFF
>-|-|TRBJ2-7|TRBV2
TGTGCCAGCATTGGCGGATCTACGTGGGAGCAGTACTTC
CASIGGSTWEQYF
>-|-|TRBJ2-2|TRBV15
TGTGCCACCAGCGGCCAGACAGGCGCCGGGGAGCTGTTTTTT
CATSGQTGAGELFF
>-|few|TRBJ2-5|TRBV9
TGTGCCAGCAGCAAACAGGGATCGGGCCTACAAGAGACCCAGTACTTC
CASSKQGSGLQETQYF
>TRBD1|-|TRBJ2-7|TRBV11-1
TGTGCCAGCAGCTTAACGCGACAGGGTCGAGAGCAGTACTTC
CASSLTRQGREQYF
>TRBD1|-|TRBJ2-3|TRBV7-9
TGTGCCAGCAACACCCACAGGGGGTATTTCACAGATACGCAGTATTTT
CASNTHRGYFTDTQYF
>TRBD1|few|TRBJ2-7|TRBV5-1
TGCGCCAGCAGCGAAGACAGGGTAAGCCTGTACTTC
CASSEDRVSLYF
>-|-|TRBJ1-1|TRBV19
TGTGCCAGTAGTATTCGACTGACTACTGAAGCTTTCTTT
CASSIRLTTEAFF
>TRBD1|-|TRBJ1-1|TRBV9
TGTGCCAGCAGCTCTCGGGACAGGGTGAACACTGAAGCTTTCTTT
CASSSRDRVNTEAFF
>-|-|TRBJ1-4|TRBV6-6
TGTGCCAGCACCTTTAGGACAGCCCATAATGAAAAACTGTTTTTT
CASTFRTAHNEKLFF
>-|-|TRBJ2-7|TRBV7-2
TGTGCCAGCAGCTCCCTCCTCTACGAGCAGTACTTC
CASSSLLYEQYF
>TRBD1|-|TRBJ2-4|TRBV4-3
TGCGCCAGCAGCCAAGAGTGGTCGCCGGGACAGGGTACGGGGAAAGCCAAAAACATTCAGTACTTC
CASSQEWSPGQGTGKAKNIQYF
>-|few|TRBJ2-5|TRBV19
TGTGCCAGTAGTATAGATCCGGGAACACAAGAGACCCAGTACTTC
CASSIDPGTQETQYF
>TRBD1|few|TRBJ2-5|TRBV27
TGTGCCAGCAGTCTCCACTCGACAGGGCTTCAAGAGACCCAGTACTTC
CASSLHSTGLQETQYF
>-|-|TRBJ2-7|TRBV28
TGTGCCAGCAGCTCAGGGGTGTACGAGCAGTACTTC
CASSSGVYEQYF
>-|-|TRBJ2-3|TRBV29-1
TGCAGCGTTGAAGCTTTGGTCGCAGCGGGAGATACGCAGTATTTT
CSVEALVAAGDTQYF
>-|-|TRBJ2-5|TRBV7-9
TGTGCCAGCAGCTCGCGGGACCTGGCGGAGACCCAGTACTTC
CASSSRDLAETQYF
>-|-|TRBJ2-5|TRBV7-2
TGTGCCAGCAGCTCCGGGTCCGCGGGAATGAGGACCCAGTACTTC
CASSSGSAGMRTQYF
>TRBD2|-|TRBJ2-7|TRBV7-8
TGTGCCAGCAGCCCTGTCCTAGCGGGGATTCCCTACGAGCAGTACTTC
CASSPVLAGIPYEQYF
>-|-|TRBJ1-5|TRBV5-1
TGCGCCAGCAGCTTGGAAGGGGTTAATCAGCCCCAGCATTTT
CASSLEGVNQPQHF
>-|-|TRBJ2-3|TRBV5-4
TGTGCCATCCAGTCACCTAGCACAGATACGCAGTATTTT
CAIQSPSTDTQYF
>-|-|TRBJ1-1|TRBV5-1
TGCGCCAGCAGCTTGGGAGGGAGAACTGAAGCTTTCTTT
CASSLGGRTEAFF
>-|-|TRBJ1-6|TRBV12-2
TGTGCAAGTCGCTTAGAAGACAGATTCGGCTATAATTCACCCCTCCACTTT
CASRLEDRFGYNSPLHF
>TRBD2|few|TRBJ2-7|TRBV6-1
TGTGCCAGCAGTCTTACGTTAGCGGGACTGAGGGAGCAGTACTTC
CASSLTLAGLREQYF
>-|-|TRBJ1-3|TRBV14
TGTGCCAGCAGCCAAGTCAGATCTTCTGGAAACACCATATATTTT
CASSQVRSSGNTIYF
>-|-|TRBJ1-4|TRBV19
TGTGCCAGTACCAACTGGGGGGGCCGTGAAAAACTGTTTTTT
CASTNWGGREKLFF
>-|-|TRBJ2-7|TRBV9
TGTGCCAGCAGCCCCCGGAGTAGCGACTACGAGCAGTACTTC
CASSPRSSDYEQYF
>TRBD1|-|TRBJ2-7|TRBV19
TGTGCCAGTAGACCTCGAGGCCGGACAGGTCTAGGCCACGAGCAGTACTTC
CASRPRGRTGLGHEQYF
>-|-|TRBJ1-1|TRBV13
TGTGCCAGCAGCTCCCAGTTCGACACTGAAGCTTTCTTT
CASSSQFDTEAFF
>TRBD2|-|TRBJ2-7|TRBV11-2
TGTGCCAGCAGCCACCGGACTAGCGGGTACGAGCAGTACTTC
CASSHRTSGYEQYF
>TRBD2|-|TRBJ2-7|TRBV7-7
TGTGCCAGCAGCGCGGCGCTAGCGGGAGGGTCCTACGAGCAGTACTTC
CASSAALAGGSYEQYF
>TRBD2|few|TRBJ2-1|TRBV5-4
TGTGCCAGCAGCTTGGGCGGGACTAGCAGTTACAATGAGCAGTTCTTC
CASSLGGTSSYNEQFF
>-|-|TRBJ2-7|TRBV29-1
TGCAGCGCTAAACAGGGTCCCAGCTCCTACGAGCAGTACTTC
CSAKQGPSSYEQYF
>-|once|TRBJ2-2|TRBV5-1
TGCGCCAGCAGCTTATTCGGGACAGGGGAGCTGTTTTTT
CASSLFGTGELFF
>TRBD1|-|TRBJ2-7|TRBV5-6
TGTGCCAGCAGCTTGTTACGGACAGGGATCAGCTACGAGCAGTACTTC
CASSLLRTGISYEQYF
>TRBD2|-|TRBJ2-1|TRBV19
TGTGCCAGTAGTCCCGAGGGCGGGGGGGTGGATGAGCAGTTCTTC
CASSPEGGGVDEQFF
>TRBD2|-|TRBJ2-3|TRBV6-6
TGTGCCAGCAGTCCGGGAGGGCCAGCAGATACGCAGTATTTT
CASSPGGPADTQYF
>TRBD2|-|TRBJ2-5|TRBV9
TGTGCCAGCAGCGTAGGCGGGAGGGAGACCCAGTACTTC
CASSVGGRETQYF
>TRBD2|-|TRBJ2-1|TRBV6-1
TGTGCCAGCAGTAATCTAGCGGGAGGAACCAATGAGCAGTTCTTC
CASSNLAGGTNEQFF
>-|-|TRBJ2-3|TRBV4-2
TGTGCCAGCAGCCAAGATGTAACCCCCGGCGGCCAGGGAGCGGGCCGGCGACCAGATACGCAGTATTTT
CASSQDVTPGGQGAGRRPDTQYF
>-|-|TRBJ2-7|TRBV29-1
TGCAGCGTTGGAACAGGAAACTCCTACGAGCAGTACTTC
CSVGTGNSYEQYF
>TRBD2|-|TRBJ2-2|TRBV28
TGTGCCAGCAGCCAACCCGGGGGACTAGCGGGATCTGGGGAGCTGTTTTTT
CASSQPGGLAGSGELFF
>-|once|TRBJ2-2|TRBV18
TGTGCCAGCTCACCCCGAGACGGGACAATCATCACCGGGGAGCTGTTTTTT
CASSPRDGTIITGELFF
>TRBD2|few|TRBJ2-1|TRBV9
TGTGCCAGCAGCGTACCCACACCGGGACTAGCGCCCCCTGAGCAGTTCTTC
CASSVPTPGLAPPEQFF
>-|-|TRBJ1-2|TRBV7-2
TGTGCCAGCAGCCCACAAGGGGGTTTAGCGGGCTACACCTTC
CASSPQGGLAGYTF
>-|few|TRBJ2-7|TRBV5-4
TGTGCCAGCAGCTTGGTTGGCTCCCACGAGCAGTACTTC
CASSLVGSHEQYF
>TRBD2|-|TRBJ2-3|TRBV5-6
TGTGCCAGCAGCGTGTTAGCGGGGGGCCACACAGATACGCAGTATTTT
CASSVLAGGHTDTQYF
>TRBD1|-|TRBJ1-2|TRBV7-9
TGTGCCAGCAGCTTGCGGTCGGACAGGCTATCAACTAACTATGGCTACACCTTC
CASSLRSDRLSTNYGYTF
>TRBD1|few|TRBJ1-5|TRBV18
TGTGCCAGCTCCCCGACAGGGGATGCGAGACAGCCCCAGCATTTT
CASSPTGDARQPQHF
>-|once|TRBJ2-2|TRBV11-1
TGTGCCAGCAGCTTAGACGGCACCGGGGAGCTGTTTTTT
CASSLDGTGELFF
>-|once|TRBJ1-6|TRBV7-9
TGTTCCAGCAGTCCAGCTTCCCGCGGTTCACCCCTCCACTTT
CSSSPASRGSPLHF
>TRBD1|-|TRBJ1-2|TRBV28
TGTGCCAGCAGTTCCGGGACAGGGATAAGTGGCTACACCTTC
CASSSGTGISGYTF
>TRBD1|-|TRBJ2-3|TRBV19
TGTGCCAGTAGTATGGGACAGGGGGCGAGTCATGGTACGCAGTATTTT
CASSMGQGASHGTQYF